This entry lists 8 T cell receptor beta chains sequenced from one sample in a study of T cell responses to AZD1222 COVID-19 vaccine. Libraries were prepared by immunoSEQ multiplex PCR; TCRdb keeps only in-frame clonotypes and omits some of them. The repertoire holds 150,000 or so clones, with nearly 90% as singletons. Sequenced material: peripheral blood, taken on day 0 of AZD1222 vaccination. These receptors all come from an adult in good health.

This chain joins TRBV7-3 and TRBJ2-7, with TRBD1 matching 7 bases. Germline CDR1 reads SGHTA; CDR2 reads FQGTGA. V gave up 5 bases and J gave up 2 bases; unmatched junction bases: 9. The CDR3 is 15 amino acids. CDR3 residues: CASSVNRGPAYEQYF. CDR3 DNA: TGTGCCAGCAGCGTAAACAGGGGTCCGGCCTACGAGCAGTACTTC.

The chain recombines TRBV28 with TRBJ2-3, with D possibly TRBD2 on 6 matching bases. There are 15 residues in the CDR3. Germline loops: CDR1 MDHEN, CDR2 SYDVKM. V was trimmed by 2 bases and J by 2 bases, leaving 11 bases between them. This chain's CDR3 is CASSLQADYTDTQYF. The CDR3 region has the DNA TGTGCCAGCAGTTTACAAGCGGACTACACAGATACGCAGTATTTT.

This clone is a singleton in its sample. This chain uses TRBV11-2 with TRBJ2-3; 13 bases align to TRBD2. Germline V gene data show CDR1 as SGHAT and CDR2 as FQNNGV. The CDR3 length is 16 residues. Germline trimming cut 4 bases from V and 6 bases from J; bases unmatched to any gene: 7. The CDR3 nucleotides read TGTGCCAGCAGCTCTGGACTAGCGGGAGTCTCGGATACGCAGTATTTT. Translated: CASSSGLAGVSDTQYF.

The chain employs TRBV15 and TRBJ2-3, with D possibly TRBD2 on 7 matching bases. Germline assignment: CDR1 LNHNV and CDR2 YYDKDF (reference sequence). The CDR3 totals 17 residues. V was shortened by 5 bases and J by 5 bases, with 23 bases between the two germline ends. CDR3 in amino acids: CATSGVKGGAGGDTQYF. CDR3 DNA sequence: TGTGCCACCAGCGGGGTCAAGGGGGGGGCCGGTGGAGATACGCAGTATTTT.

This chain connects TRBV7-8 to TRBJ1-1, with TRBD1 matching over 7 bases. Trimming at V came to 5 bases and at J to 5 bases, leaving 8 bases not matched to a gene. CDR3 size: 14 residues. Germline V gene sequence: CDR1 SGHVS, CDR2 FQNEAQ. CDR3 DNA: TGTGCCAGCAGCCCGGACAGGCATCAAACTGAAGCTTTCTTT. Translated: CASSPDRHQTEAFF.

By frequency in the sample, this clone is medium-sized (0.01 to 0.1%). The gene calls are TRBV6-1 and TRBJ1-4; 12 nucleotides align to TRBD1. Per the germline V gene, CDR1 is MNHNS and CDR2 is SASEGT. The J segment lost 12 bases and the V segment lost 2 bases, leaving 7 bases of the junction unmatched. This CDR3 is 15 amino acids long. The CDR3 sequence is CASSEPGTGGEELFF. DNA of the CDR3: TGTGCCAGCAGTGAACCCGGGACAGGGGGCGAGGAACTGTTTTTT.

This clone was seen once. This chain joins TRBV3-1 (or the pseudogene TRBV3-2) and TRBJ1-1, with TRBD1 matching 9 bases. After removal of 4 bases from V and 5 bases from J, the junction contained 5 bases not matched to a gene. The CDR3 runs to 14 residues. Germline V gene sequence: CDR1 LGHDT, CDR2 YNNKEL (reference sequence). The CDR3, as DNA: TGTGCCAGCAGCCTTCGACAGGGGGGAACTGAAGCTTTCTTT. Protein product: CASSLRQGGTEAFF.

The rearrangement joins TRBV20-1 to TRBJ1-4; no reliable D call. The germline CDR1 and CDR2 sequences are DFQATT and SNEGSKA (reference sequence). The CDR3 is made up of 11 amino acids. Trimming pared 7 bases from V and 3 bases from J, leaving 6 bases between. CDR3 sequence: CSVLANEKLFF. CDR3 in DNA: TGCAGTGTGCTCGCTAATGAAAAACTGTTTTTT.